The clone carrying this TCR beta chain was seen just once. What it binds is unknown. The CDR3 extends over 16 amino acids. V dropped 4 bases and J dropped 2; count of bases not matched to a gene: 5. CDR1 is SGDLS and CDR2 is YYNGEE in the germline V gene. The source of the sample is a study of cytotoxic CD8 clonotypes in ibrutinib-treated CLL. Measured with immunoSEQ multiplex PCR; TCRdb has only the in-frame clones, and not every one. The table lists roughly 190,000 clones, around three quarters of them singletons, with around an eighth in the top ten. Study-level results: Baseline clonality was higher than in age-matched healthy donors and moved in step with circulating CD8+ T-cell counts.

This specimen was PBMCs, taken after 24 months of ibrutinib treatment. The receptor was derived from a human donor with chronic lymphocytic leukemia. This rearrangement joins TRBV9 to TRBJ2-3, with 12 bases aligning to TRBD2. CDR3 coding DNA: TGTGCCAGCAGCATGACTAGCGGGAGTTACACAGATACGCAGTATTTT. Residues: CASSMTSGSYTDTQYF.